The T cell receptor beta chain under discussion was sequenced for a study of shared clonotypes between healthy human individuals. Study observations and caveats: Compared with memory subsets, naive subsets generally had larger estimated richness.

TCRdb keeps only in-frame clones here, not all; method: immunoSEQ multiplex PCR. Here the sample spans a few million clones, around 90% being singletons. As for this clone: Its antigen is unidentified.

V lost 2 bases and J lost 0; bases outside the gene matches: 12. The CDR3 is 20 amino acids. The germline gives CDR1 SNHLY, CDR2 FYNNEI. The sequenced sample consisted of naive CD4+ T cells sorted from blood. Subset meaning: CD45RA+ positively selected. The rearrangement links TRBV2 to TRBJ2-1, with 11 positions matching TRBD2. This clonotype was obtained from a man aged 18 to 29 in good health. The CDR3 region has the DNA TGTGCCAGCAGTGAAAGATCGGGACTAGCGGAAAGGAGCTCCTACAATGAGCAGTTCTTC. Protein product: CASSERSGLAERSSYNEQFF. The whole variable domain, filled in from reference TRBV2 and TRBJ2-1, reads EPEVTQTPSHQVTQMGQEVILRCVPISNHLYFYWYRQILGQKVEFLVSFYNNEISEKSEIFDDQFSVERPDGSNFTLKIRSTKLEDSAMYFCASSERSGLAERSSYNEQFFGPGTRLTVL.